The rows below give T cell receptor beta chains drawn from one sample of a study of blood T cell repertoires in COVID-19. Only in-frame clones appear in the TCRdb table, and some are missing; sequencing was by immunoSEQ multiplex PCR. The table has fewer than 350,000 clones, 80% to 90% seen once; the top ten hold less than 2.5%. The sequenced sample consisted of PBMCs or T cells enriched from blood (not recorded which). The receptors were gathered from a man aged 25 to 40 who had recovered from COVID-19. Both conserved end residues are part of each CDR3. A D gene is named only where the DNA matches it firmly. Only some rows state a clone size, as once, few, many or a class for expanded clones.

j_call d_call v_call clone_size cdr3_nt cdr3_aa
TRBJ1-6 - TRBV7-2 - TGTGCCAGCAGCTCAAGCTTGGGCCAGGGTGTCGTCTTT CASSSSLGQGVVF
TRBJ2-7 - TRBV12-5 - TGTGCTAGTGGTTTGGGAACAGGGTATTTCGAGCAGTACTTC CASGLGTGYFEQYF
TRBJ2-2 TRBD1 TRBV5-1 - TGCGCCAGCAGCTTTCTTACCGGGACAGGGGGAAGTACCGGGGAGCTGTTTTTT CASSFLTGTGGSTGELFF
TRBJ2-7 - TRBV5-5 - TGTGCCAGCAGCGGGGGGACGGGATCCTACGAGCAGTACTTC CASSGGTGSYEQYF
TRBJ1-4 - TRBV19 - TGTGCCAGTAGTAGAAGGGGAAGTACAACTAATGAAAAACTGTTTTTT CASSRRGSTTNEKLFF
TRBJ1-2 - TRBV11-2 - TGTGCCAGCAGCCAAGACTCCTACTATGGCTACACCTTC CASSQDSYYGYTF
TRBJ2-1 TRBD2 TRBV5-1 - TGCGCCAGCAGCCCTCCGGGACTAGCGGCCCAGTACAATGAGCAGTTCTTC CASSPPGLAAQYNEQFF
TRBJ1-6 TRBD1 TRBV4-1 - TGCGCCAGCAGCCGGGGACAGCTAAATTCACCCCTCCACTTT CASSRGQLNSPLHF
TRBJ2-1 TRBD2 TRBV30 - TGTGCCTGGAGGTCGACTAGCGGGGTTTTTGATGAGCAGTTCTTC CAWRSTSGVFDEQFF
TRBJ1-1 - TRBV7-2 few TGTGCCAGCAGCTCTCCCGACAGGAACACTGAAGCTTTCTTT CASSSPDRNTEAFF
TRBJ2-3 TRBD1 TRBV7-2 - TGTGCCAGCAGCTCTCGACAGGGGGCGTGGGATACGCAGTATTTT CASSSRQGAWDTQYF
TRBJ1-2 - TRBV12-5 - TGTGCTAGTGCACAGGGTTCGGGATATGGCTACACCTTC CASAQGSGYGYTF
TRBJ1-1 TRBD1 TRBV27 - TGTGCCAGCAGACGAGAGGGGGCGATGAACACTGAAGCTTTCTTT CASRREGAMNTEAFF
TRBJ2-1 - TRBV19 - TGTGCCAGTAGTATAAGAGGGGGGGGATACAATGAGCAGTTCTTC CASSIRGGGYNEQFF
TRBJ2-1 - TRBV7-2 - TGTGCCAGCAGCTTAGCCTCCTCGAGTGAGCAGTTCTTC CASSLASSSEQFF
TRBJ2-3 - TRBV9 - TGTGCCAGCAGCGTAGTCGCAGGGAGCACAGATACGCAGTATTTT CASSVVAGSTDTQYF
TRBJ2-4 - TRBV21-1 - TGTGCCAGCAGCAAAAAGGGGGCTGCCAAAAACATTCAGTACTTC CASSKKGAAKNIQYF
TRBJ1-2 - TRBV4-1 - TGCGCCAGCAGCCAAGAGTGGGCAGCTACTAACTATGGCTACACCTTC CASSQEWAATNYGYTF
TRBJ1-2 TRBD1 TRBV5-1 - TGCGCCAGCCACTTAACAGGGGGTGACTATGGCTACACCTTC CASHLTGGDYGYTF
TRBJ2-7 - TRBV7-9 - TGTGCCAGCAGCTTGGGGCAGGTCAGTCCTTACGAGCAGTACTTC CASSLGQVSPYEQYF
TRBJ2-7 TRBD1 TRBV5-1 - TGCGCCAGCAGCTTGGAAGGACAGGGGGTCGAGCAGTACTTC CASSLEGQGVEQYF
TRBJ2-2 TRBD2 TRBV10-3 - TGTGCCCTCCGTGGGGGGGGCACCGGGGAGCTGTTTTTT CALRGGGTGELFF
TRBJ1-5 - TRBV28 few TGTGCCAGCAGTGTCAGAGCGGGGTACTCGGGCAATCAGCCCCAGCATTTT CASSVRAGYSGNQPQHF
TRBJ2-5 TRBD1 TRBV4-3 few TGCGCCAGCAGCCAAGTTACTACAGGGGGCGTAGAGACCCAGTACTTC CASSQVTTGGVETQYF
TRBJ2-7 - TRBV3-1/TRBV3-2 - TGTGCCAGCAGCCCGCATTTGGGGGGGGGCCGTCTCCACGAGCAGTACTTC CASSPHLGGGRLHEQYF
TRBJ1-6 - TRBV27 - TGTGCCAGCAGTTCGGGACACCTTAATTCACCCCTCCACTTT CASSSGHLNSPLHF
TRBJ1-1 - TRBV6-5 - TGTGCCAGCAGTTACGCTTGGGCCTTGGAAGCTTTCTTT CASSYAWALEAFF
TRBJ2-1 TRBD2 TRBV5-6 - TGTGCCAGCAGCTTTAAACTAGCGTATGCCTACAATGAGCAGTTCTTC CASSFKLAYAYNEQFF
TRBJ2-5 - TRBV20-1 - TGCAGTAATACACGGAGGGGGACCCAGTACTTC CSNTRRGTQYF
TRBJ2-3 - TRBV20-1 few TGCAGTGCTAGTCAATTAAGAGTCGGGTTGCGCACAGATACGCAGTATTTT CSASQLRVGLRTDTQYF
TRBJ2-3 - TRBV12-3/TRBV12-4 - TGTGCCAGCAGTTTTGAGCCGCGGGGTACGCAGTATTTT CASSFEPRGTQYF
TRBJ1-2 - TRBV6-5 - TGTGCCAGCACATCAATCGAGGGTGGCTACACCTTC CASTSIEGGYTF
TRBJ1-2 - TRBV5-1 - TGCGCCAGCAGAAACCCGGCAGTTCCAGGGGACGGCTACACCTTC CASRNPAVPGDGYTF
TRBJ2-1 TRBD1 TRBV7-9 - TGTGCCAGCAGCTTAGGAGTAACAGGGGGCGCGTCAAATGAGCAGTTCTTC CASSLGVTGGASNEQFF
TRBJ2-7 TRBD2 TRBV27 - TGTGCCAGCAGTCGGGAGGGGGTAACCTACGAGCAGTACTTC CASSREGVTYEQYF
TRBJ2-6 - TRBV18 - TGTGCCAGCTCACCTCTCCAGGGTTCTGGGGCCAACGTCCTGACTTTC CASSPLQGSGANVLTF
TRBJ2-5 - TRBV5-1 - TGCGCCAGCAGCTTGGGTTCTAGTGCCAAAGAGACCCAGTACTTC CASSLGSSAKETQYF
TRBJ2-3 - TRBV7-3 - TGTGCCAGCAGCTTATTGGCCGGGGGTAGCTCAGATACGCAGTATTTT CASSLLAGGSSDTQYF
TRBJ1-2 TRBD1 TRBV7-3 - TGTGCCAGCAGCCTAGGGGGACAGGGAGGGTCTAACTATGGCTACACCTTC CASSLGGQGGSNYGYTF
TRBJ1-2 - TRBV19 - TGTGCCAGTAGTGAAATAAGGCTAGCTAACTATGGCTACACCTTC CASSEIRLANYGYTF
TRBJ2-2 - TRBV7-2 - TGTGCCAGCAGCCCATGGGCAAACGGGAACGGGGAGCTGTTTTTT CASSPWANGNGELFF
TRBJ1-4 - TRBV2 - TGTGCCAGCAGTGGAGGCCAGCTAACGGGGGAAAAACTGTTTTTT CASSGGQLTGEKLFF
TRBJ2-1 TRBD1 TRBV7-9 - TGTGCCAGCATCGGGACAGGGGGCGAAGCCTTCATCCACAATGAGCAGTTCTTC CASIGTGGEAFIHNEQFF
TRBJ1-2 TRBD1 TRBV3-1/TRBV3-2 - TGTGCCAGCAGCCTACAGGGGCCGCATGGCTACACCTTC CASSLQGPHGYTF
TRBJ1-1 TRBD1 TRBV5-1 - TGCGCCAGCAGCTCCCGGGGACAGGGCAGTTATAGGTCTGAAGCTTTCTTT CASSSRGQGSYRSEAFF
TRBJ2-5 TRBD2 TRBV9 - TGTGCCAGCAGCGCTAGCGGGGGGGAAATAGAGACCCAGTACTTC CASSASGGEIETQYF
TRBJ1-2 TRBD1 TRBV6-5 - TGTGCCAGCAGGCAGTCAGGGGGGTCTAACTATGGCTACACCTTC CASRQSGGSNYGYTF
TRBJ1-2 - TRBV7-2 - TGTGCCAGCAGCTTAAGGGGGGGAAGAGCTAACTATGGCTACACCTTC CASSLRGGRANYGYTF
TRBJ1-1 TRBD1 TRBV10-3 - TGTGCCATCTCGTCACGATTTCAGGGGGCAGACACTGAAGCTTTCTTT CAISSRFQGADTEAFF
TRBJ2-1 - TRBV24-1 - TGTGCCACCAGTGATTTGGGGGGGAATGAGCAGTTCTTC CATSDLGGNEQFF
TRBJ1-6 - TRBV14 - TGTGCCAGCAGCCCCGGGGGGCACTCACCCCTCCACTTT CASSPGGHSPLHF
TRBJ1-1 TRBD1 TRBV18 - TGTGCCAGCTCACCGACGACAGGGTTACGGGGAGCTTTCTTT CASSPTTGLRGAFF
TRBJ1-2 - TRBV6-5 - TGTGCCAGCAGTTACACCCTGACAGCATCGGGCTACACCTTC CASSYTLTASGYTF
TRBJ2-5 TRBD1 TRBV7-3 - TGTGCCAGCAGCTTAGGACAGGAAGAGACCCAGTACTTC CASSLGQEETQYF
TRBJ1-2 TRBD1 TRBV6-5 - TGTGCCAGCATTTCTCCGGGACAGGGCTACACCTTC CASISPGQGYTF
TRBJ2-3 TRBD2 TRBV2 - TGTGCCAGCCCCCGTTCTGGCGGGGGGTCCCGCACAGATACGCAGTATTTT CASPRSGGGSRTDTQYF
TRBJ1-2 - TRBV30 once TGTGCCCGGGCCGAACAGGGAACGGCAAACTATGGCTACACCTTC CARAEQGTANYGYTF